These 24 T cell receptor beta chains came from one sample sequenced in a study of blood T cell repertoires in COVID-19. Measured with immunoSEQ multiplex PCR; TCRdb has only the in-frame clones, and not every one. This table has approximately 240,000 clones, about 88% appearing once. The sequenced sample consisted of peripheral blood. These receptors were taken from a woman between 40 and 55 years old who had recovered from COVID-19.

The rearrangement links TRBV7-9 to TRBJ1-4, with D hard to call. Germline V gene data show CDR1 as SEHNR and CDR2 as FQNEAQ (reference sequence). The CDR3 runs 16 residues. The V and J ends lost 5 bases and 4 bases respectively, with 17 bases between them. CDR3 amino acids: CASSRIDRVGNEKLFF. DNA of the CDR3: TGTGCCAGCAGCCGCATTGATCGGGTAGGTAATGAAAAACTGTTTTTT.

The genes are TRBV6-5 and TRBJ2-7; tentative D call: TRBD1 (6 bases). Germline-derived CDR1 and CDR2 are MNHEY and SVGAGI. This CDR3 spans 14 amino acids. V was shortened by 8 bases and J by 7 bases, with 21 bases between the two germline ends. As DNA, the CDR3 is TGTGCCAGCCTATCCCGGGACAACGCTAGGGAGCAGTACTTC. Protein product: CASLSRDNAREQYF.

The chain recombines TRBV19 with TRBJ2-6, with a possible D match to TRBD1 (6 bases). There are 17 residues in the CDR3. V was cut by 6 bases and J by 2 bases, with 17 bases left in between. The germline gives CDR1 LNHDA, CDR2 SQIVND (reference sequence). The CDR3 DNA follows: TGTGCCAGTAGCGCAGCCTCAAGACAGGCTGGGGCCAACGTCCTGACTTTC. It translates to CASSAASRQAGANVLTF.

The CDR3 DNA reads TGTGCCAGCTGCTTGAATCCCGTCCTAATCTCACCCCTCCACTTT. Protein: CASCLNPVLISPLHF. The rearrangement uses TRBV27 and TRBJ1-6; D not resolved. The V gene lost 8 bases and the J gene lost 10 bases, with 21 bases spanning the gap. The CDR3 totals 15 residues. The germline V gene encodes CDR1 MNHEY and CDR2 SMNVEV (reference sequence).

The rearrangement uses TRBV9 and TRBJ2-7; 11 bases are shared with TRBD2. V trimming: 3 bases; J trimming: 2 bases; junction bases outside the gene matches: 4. The germline V gene has CDR1 SGDLS and CDR2 YYNGEE. This CDR3 comprises 15 residues. The CDR3 spells CASSGGTSGTYEQYF. DNA of the CDR3: TGTGCCAGCAGCGGAGGGACTAGCGGTACCTACGAGCAGTACTTC.

This chain uses TRBV11-3 with TRBJ2-1, with D unclear. CDR3 length equals 13 residues. V dropped 5 bases and J dropped 2 bases, with 7 bases sitting between them. CDR1 and CDR2 (germline): SGHNT, YENEEA. This CDR3 is CASSDLAYNEQFF. In nucleotides, the CDR3 is TGTGCCAGCAGCGATCTAGCCTACAATGAGCAGTTCTTC. Based on the CDR3 plus reference TRBV11-3 and TRBJ2-1, the full variable domain is EAGVVQSPRYKIIEKKQPVAFWCNPISGHNTLYWYLQNLGQGPELLIRYENEEAVDDSQLPKDRFSAERLKGVDSTLKIQPAELGDSAVYLCASSDLAYNEQFFGPGTRLTVL.

The chain couples TRBV23-1 to TRBJ1-1, with D possibly matching TRBD1 (6 bases). Being an ORF, TRBV23-1 has a function that is uncertain. V was cut by 0 bases and J by 0 bases, with 26 bases left in between. The CDR3 contains 21 residues. CDR3 DNA sequence: TGCGCCAGCAGTCAATCTATGAACCGGGACAACGAGGACAAGATGAACACTGAAGCTTTCTTT. It translates to CASSQSMNRDNEDKMNTEAFF.

The gene calls are TRBV7-9 and TRBJ2-3; TRBD1 matches 7 bases. Germline lookup yields CDR1 SEHNR and CDR2 FQNEAQ (reference sequence). Trimming took 5 bases from V and 2 from J; bases not matched to a gene: 4. The CDR3 length is 14 residues. As DNA, the CDR3 is TGTGCCAGCAGCCGGGACAGCCTCACAGATACGCAGTATTTT. Translating it yields CASSRDSLTDTQYF.

The J gene is TRBJ2-7, the V gene TRBV19, with a tentative D call TRBD2 (6 bases). Germline CDR1 and CDR2: LNHDA and SQIVND (reference sequence). This CDR3 is built from 14 residues. V was trimmed by 3 bases and J by 6 bases, leaving 15 bases between them. The CDR3 nucleotides are TGTGCCAGTAGTATGGGGGGAGGATCGGCCGAGCAGTACTTC. Translated, it gives CASSMGGGSAEQYF.

In its sample, this clone was seen once. V gene TRBV4-3 combines with J gene TRBJ2-1; 8 bases are shared with TRBD2. From germline, CDR1 is LGHNA and CDR2 YSLEER. The CDR3 runs 16 residues. V shed 4 bases, J shed 2 bases, and the junction held 7 bases outside the gene matches. The CDR3 nucleotides are TGCGCCAGCAGCCCGGGAGGGGCGGATCCCTACAATGAGCAGTTCTTC. Protein product: CASSPGGADPYNEQFF.

The chain links TRBV15 to TRBJ1-2; tentative D call: TRBD1 (5 bases). The germline V and J ends were trimmed by 1 base and 14 bases, with 26 bases remaining between them. Germline CDR1 is LNHNV and CDR2 is YYDKDF (reference sequence). This CDR3 has 16 residues. Here the CDR3 DNA reads TGTGCCACCAGCAGAGTAACAGGAATCTCAGACCGGGCTAGGACCTTC. Its protein product is CATSRVTGISDRARTF.

This chain links TRBV7-2 with TRBJ2-7, with D maybe TRBD2 (7 bases). CDR1 is SGHTA and CDR2 is FQGNSA in the germline V gene. V was clipped by 1 base and J by 6 bases, with 13 bases between them. The CDR3 has 14 amino acids. The CDR3 protein is CASSLVGGASEQYF. The CDR3 coding sequence is TGTGCCAGCAGCTTAGTGGGGGGGGCGAGCGAGCAGTACTTC.

The CDR3 is CASSTETTGPTGNTIYF. Here the CDR3 DNA reads TGTGCCAGCTCAACCGAAACGACAGGGCCGACTGGAAACACCATATATTTT. J is TRBJ1-3 and V is TRBV18, with 7 bases fitting TRBD1. CDR3 size: 17 residues. Germline V gene lookup returns CDR1 KGHSH and CDR2 LQKENI. V was clipped by 5 bases and J by 2 bases; unmatched bases: 12. The whole variable domain, remainder taken from reference TRBV18 and TRBJ1-3, is NAGVMQNPRHLVRRRGQEARLRCSPMKGHSHVYWYRQLPEEGLKFMVYLQKENIIDESGMPKERFSAEFPKEGPSILRIQQVVRGDSAAYFCASSTETTGPTGNTIYFGEGSWLTVV.

The chain links TRBV7-2 to TRBJ2-1, with 12 bases identical to TRBD1. J lost 10 bases, V lost 5 bases, and 9 bases had no gene match. The CDR3 sequence is 15 residues long. The germline V gene encodes CDR1 SGHTA and CDR2 FQGNSA. The CDR3 DNA is TGTGCCAGCAGCCCAGGGGGACAGGGGGCGCGAGAGCAGTTCTTC. This encodes CASSPGGQGAREQFF.

This rearrangement joins TRBV7-9 to TRBJ1-6; D uncertain. CDR1 and CDR2 (germline): SEHNR, FQNEAQ (reference sequence). This CDR3 has 15 residues. Trimming shortened V by 1 base and J by 9 bases, and 13 bases separated the two germline ends. The CDR3 sequence: CASSLVGTPGSPLHF. The CDR3 DNA follows: TGTGCCAGCAGCTTAGTTGGTACCCCGGGTTCACCCCTCCACTTT.

This chain joins TRBV27 and TRBJ1-2; possible D gene TRBD1, 5 bases. Germline V gene lookup returns CDR1 MNHEY and CDR2 SMNVEV (reference sequence). V lost 5 bases, J lost 2 bases, and 9 bases lay in between. This CDR3 has 13 amino acids. The CDR3 DNA follows: TGTGCCAGCAGTCCAGGGCGGAACTATGGCTACACCTTC. This translates into CASSPGRNYGYTF.

About this clone: This same CDR3 is encoded by further DNA sequences in the sample. The chain employs TRBV4-3 and TRBJ1-5, with a tentative D call TRBD1 (6 bases). This CDR3 has 14 residues. V lost 0 bases and J lost 4, with 7 bases in between. CDR1 is LGHNA, CDR2 YSLEER, per germline. The CDR3, as DNA: TGCGCCAGCAGCCAAGACAGGGGAAATCAGCCCCAGCATTTT. This encodes CASSQDRGNQPQHF.

The chain combines TRBV7-9 with TRBJ2-1, with D possibly being TRBD2 (6 bases). Trimming shortened V by 5 bases and J by 4 bases, and 15 bases separated the two germline ends. CDR3 length: 15 residues. CDR1 and CDR2 (germline): SEHNR, FQNEAQ (reference sequence). In nucleotides, the CDR3 is TGTGCCAGCAGCCGGGGGTACGACTCTTACAATGAGCAGTTCTTC. Protein: CASSRGYDSYNEQFF.

The chain couples TRBV27 to TRBJ1-2; 7 nucleotides line up with TRBD1. Germline CDR1 reads MNHEY; CDR2 reads SMNVEV (reference sequence). J lost 0 bases, V lost 2 bases, and 3 bases had no gene match. The CDR3 consists of 15 residues. The CDR3 is CASSLMQGANYGYTF. CDR3 nucleotides: TGTGCCAGCAGTTTAATGCAGGGGGCTAACTATGGCTACACCTTC.

The chain couples TRBV4-3 to TRBJ2-7; TRBD1 agrees at 11 bases. The CDR3 consists of 15 residues. Germline V CDR1 and CDR2: LGHNA, YSLEER. The J segment lost 3 bases and the V segment lost 0 bases, leaving 1 base of the junction unmatched. CDR3 sequence reads: CASSQDGTGGYEQYF. The CDR3, as DNA: TGCGCCAGCAGCCAAGACGGGACAGGGGGCTACGAGCAGTACTTC.

The rearrangement uses TRBV3-1 (or the pseudogene TRBV3-2) and TRBJ2-5; the D gene is possibly TRBD2 (6 bases). Trimming left V 11 bases short and J 3 bases short, with 7 bases between. The CDR3 length is 10 residues. Germline loops: CDR1 LGHDT, CDR2 YNNKEL (reference sequence). The DNA for the CDR3 is TGTGCCGCGGGGAAAGAGACCCAGTACTTC. Protein: CAAGKETQYF.

The CDR3 protein is CASSQERASGGRTTDTQYF. The CDR3 DNA reads TGTGCCAGCAGCCAAGAGCGGGCTAGCGGGGGCCGAACCACAGATACGCAGTATTTT. The chain links TRBV3-1 (or the pseudogene TRBV3-2) to TRBJ2-3; 10 bases agree with TRBD2. V shed 0 bases and J 2 bases; nucleotides not matched to a gene: 11. The CDR3 contains 19 residues. Germline CDR1 LGHDT, CDR2 YNNKEL (reference sequence).

This chain connects TRBV9 to TRBJ1-5; tentatively, D is TRBD1 (5 bases). Germline V gene data show CDR1 as SGDLS and CDR2 as YYNGEE. The length of the CDR3 is 14 residues. V gave up 4 bases and J gave up 3 bases, with 11 bases separating them. The CDR3 loop reads CASSRAGDNQPQHF. Written as DNA, the CDR3 is TGTGCCAGCAGCCGCGCGGGGGACAATCAGCCCCAGCATTTT.

The chain combines TRBV29-1 with TRBJ2-7; 9 bases are a match to TRBD1. CDR1 SQVTM and CDR2 ANQGSEA come from the germline V gene. V trimming: 4 bases; J trimming: 6 bases; junction bases outside the gene matches: 10. The CDR3 is 14 amino acids. CDR3 residues: CSVVPPTTGGEQYF. CDR3 coding DNA: TGCAGCGTTGTCCCCCCGACGACAGGGGGCGAGCAGTACTTC.